These 32 T cell receptor beta chains came from one sample sequenced in a study of blood T cells in healthy people across ages. PCR was performed a second time for about 7 to 11 cycles using a sample-barcoded 5' primer and a J-beta primer mix. TCRdb re-called the 5' RACE reads through MiXCR, storing one row per CDR3 protein. The sample carries 1.5 million or so distinct CDR3 sequences, 42% recorded once. The specimen sequenced was blood. The receptor set was obtained from a woman aged 18-29 years in good health.

In its sample, this clonotype was seen a few times. The rearrangement joins TRBV29-1 to TRBJ2-1, with D perhaps TRBD1 (6 bases). The ends were cut back, 5 bases at V and 9 bases at J, with 23 bases in the middle. Germline V gene lookup returns CDR1 SQVTM and CDR2 ANQGSEA. The CDR3 runs to 15 residues. The CDR3, as DNA: TGCAGCGTTTTCCCAACACAGGGTCCATATGGTGAGCAGTTCTTC. Encoded protein: CSVFPTQGPYGEQFF.

The rearrangement uses TRBV7-2 and TRBJ2-5; 10 positions match TRBD2. In germline, CDR1 is SGHTA, CDR2 FQGNSA. After removal of 5 bases from V and 5 bases from J, the junction contained 11 bases not matched to a gene. CDR3 length: 16 amino acids. The CDR3 bases are TGTGCCAGCAGCCCCCTTTCACTAGCGGGACAGGAGACCCAGTACTTC. Amino acids: CASSPLSLAGQETQYF. The full variable domain, rest sourced from reference TRBV7-2 and TRBJ2-5, is GAGVSQSPSNKVTEKGKDVELRCDPISGHTALYWYRQSLGQGLEFLIYFQGNSAPDKSGLPSDRFSAERTGGSVSTLTIQRTQQEDSAVYLCASSPLSLAGQETQYFGPGTRLLVL.

This clonotype occurred a few times. This chain joins TRBV7-9 and TRBJ2-7; TRBD2 might be the D (5 bases). V lost 4 bases to trimming and J lost 3 bases, with 16 bases between them. This CDR3 spans 15 amino acids. Germline V lookup: CDR1 SEHNR, CDR2 FQNEAQ (reference sequence). The CDR3 reads CASSSAGASNYEQYF. In DNA form, the CDR3 reads TGTGCCAGCAGCTCCGCGGGCGCTTCTAACTACGAGCAGTACTTC.

The CDR3 here is CASSQQTSGRPNEQFF. The CDR3 DNA reads as TGTGCCAGCAGCCAACAGACTAGCGGGAGACCCAATGAGCAGTTCTTC. The chain is built from TRBV4-2 and TRBJ2-1, with 12 positions matching TRBD2. Germline CDR1 is LGHNA and CDR2 is YNFKEQ. The ends lost 2 bases at V and 6 bases at J; junction bases unmatched: 5. The CDR3 totals 16 residues.

The V gene is TRBV7-2, the J gene TRBJ1-4, with 11 bases identical to TRBD1. The germline V gene has CDR1 SGHTA and CDR2 FQGNSA. J gave up 8 bases and V 5 bases, and 7 bases lay outside the gene matches. The CDR3 consists of 15 residues. In nucleotides, the CDR3 is TGTGCCAGCAGCCCAGGACAGGGGGCGCGGGAAAAACTGTTTTTT. Its protein is CASSPGQGAREKLFF.

This clonotype was detected a few times. For the CDR3, the DNA is TGCGCCAGCAGCGACCTAGCGGAAGAGACCCAGTACTTC. Translated, it gives CASSDLAEETQYF. The V gene is TRBV5-1, the J gene TRBJ2-5; TRBD2 matches 7 bases. The CDR3 spans 13 residues. The ends lost 4 bases at V and 3 bases at J; junction bases unmatched: 3. The V gene's germline CDR1 is SGHRS and CDR2 YFSETQ. Complete variable domain (other parts from reference TRBV5-1 and TRBJ2-5): KAGVTQTPRYLIKTRGQQVTLSCSPISGHRSVSWYQQTPGQGLQFLFEYFSETQRNKGNFPGRFSGRQFSNSRSEMNVSTLELGDSALYLCASSDLAEETQYFGPGTRLLVL.

A few counts support this clonotype. The chain is built from TRBV10-3 and TRBJ1-6, with TRBD1 as a possible D gene (5 bases). Trimming removed 7 bases from V and 7 bases from J, with 11 bases in between. The germline CDR1 and CDR2 sequences are ENHRY and SYGVKD. This CDR3 has 13 residues. CDR3 sequence reads: CAITTEGNSPLHF. DNA for the CDR3: TGTGCCATCACGACAGAGGGCAATTCACCCCTCCACTTT.

For this clonotype: With a much larger clone just one base away, this may be a read error. The rearrangement uses TRBV7-3 and TRBJ2-1; D unresolved. V was trimmed by 5 bases and J by 5 bases, leaving 13 bases between them. This CDR3 has 14 residues. Germline loops: CDR1 SGHTA, CDR2 FQGTGA. Here the CDR3 reads CASSPCGQDNEQFF. The CDR3 DNA follows: TGTGCCAGCAGCCCCTGCGGCCAGGACAATGAGCAGTTCTTC.

J is TRBJ1-4 and V is TRBV28, with TRBD1 as a possible D gene (6 bases). This CDR3 has 15 residues. V was clipped by 3 bases and J by 5 bases, with 13 bases between them. Germline V lookup: CDR1 MDHEN, CDR2 SYDVKM. CDR3 region: CASSLGAGPNEKLFF. DNA for the CDR3: TGTGCCAGCAGTTTGGGGGCAGGACCAAATGAAAAACTGTTTTTT.

CDR3 sequence (DNA): TGCAGCGTTGAAGATGACGGACAGAGCAATGAGCAGTTCTTC. Translated, it gives CSVEDDGQSNEQFF. The chain combines TRBV29-1 with TRBJ2-1; possible D gene TRBD1, 6 bases. This CDR3 has 14 amino acids. CDR1 and CDR2 (germline): SQVTM, ANQGSEA. V was cut by 0 bases and J by 6 bases, with 12 bases left in between.

The rearrangement links TRBV5-1 to TRBJ2-1; 14 nucleotides align to TRBD2. The V gene end was trimmed by 7 bases and the J gene end by 7 bases; junction bases not matched to a gene: 19. Germline V gives CDR1 SGHRS, CDR2 YFSETQ. CDR3 length equals 19 residues. The CDR3 protein is CASSLKTPGLAGVQNEQFF. In DNA form, the CDR3 reads TGCGCCAGCTCACTAAAAACTCCGGGACTAGCGGGAGTTCAGAATGAGCAGTTCTTC.

This clonotype was picked up a small number of times. This chain connects TRBV6-2 or TRBV6-3 to TRBJ2-3; TRBD2 is a possible D gene (5 bases). The CDR3 totals 15 residues. V lost 5 bases to trimming and J lost 1 base, with 13 bases between them. Per the germline V gene, CDR1 is MNHEY and CDR2 is SVGEGT. The CDR3 protein is CASSAVAEGTDTQYF. The CDR3 DNA reads as TGTGCCAGCAGTGCGGTGGCGGAGGGCACAGATACGCAGTATTTT.

The chain links TRBV6-1 to TRBJ2-5, with 8 bases fitting TRBD2. V shed 6 bases and J 2 bases; nucleotides not matched to a gene: 5. Germline lookup yields CDR1 MNHNS and CDR2 SASEGT. The CDR3 sequence is 14 residues long. CDR3 in DNA: TGTGCCAGCAGCGCCGGGGGGGCTCAAGAGACCCAGTACTTC. Translation gives CASSAGGAQETQYF.

The genes are TRBV20-1 and TRBJ2-1; D possibly corresponds to TRBD2 (6 bases). This CDR3 comprises 17 residues. Trimming stripped 0 bases from V and 0 bases from J, with 15 bases between. Looked up from germline, CDR1 is DFQATT and CDR2 is SNEGSKA (reference sequence). CDR3 DNA sequence: TGCAGTGCTAGAGAGCAAACTAGCTGGAACTCCTACAATGAGCAGTTCTTC. As protein: CSAREQTSWNSYNEQFF.

The V and J genes are TRBV5-1 and TRBJ1-1, with D possibly TRBD1 on 5 matching bases. This CDR3 region has 15 residues. The V and J ends lost 3 bases and 4 bases respectively, with 16 bases between them. CDR1 is SGHRS, CDR2 YFSETQ, per germline. The CDR3 protein is CASSSGRELLTEAFF. For the CDR3, the DNA is TGCGCCAGCAGCTCGGGACGGGAGTTACTCACTGAAGCTTTCTTT.

This clonotype was seen ten or more times. CDR3 sequence: CASSFNPSGTDTQYF. DNA of the CDR3: TGTGCCAGCAGTTTTAACCCCTCGGGGACAGATACGCAGTATTTT. The chain has TRBV27 and TRBJ2-3; D is possibly TRBD2 (5 bases). The CDR3 length is 15 residues. Trimming pared 3 bases from V and 3 bases from J, leaving 13 bases between. Germline V gene data show CDR1 as MNHEY and CDR2 as SMNVEV (reference sequence).

The rearrangement uses TRBV21-1 and TRBJ2-7; TRBD1 reflects the table's D call only, with no check against the DNA. TRBV21-1 constitutes a pseudogene. This CDR3 has 14 amino acids. The CDR3 DNA follows: TGTGCCAGCAACATTTGGACAGACACCTACGAGCAGTACTTC. It specifies CASNIWTDTYEQYF.

Of note for this clonotype: Just one base apart from a much larger clone, this may be a read error. The rearrangement links TRBV11-2 to TRBJ2-1; no clear D gene. Germline CDR1 and CDR2: SGHAT and FQNNGV. V was clipped by 5 bases and J by 13 bases, with 15 bases between them. CDR3 length equals 12 residues. The CDR3 nucleotides are TGTGCCAGCAGCCACCTTCAAGAGACCCAGTTCTTC. This gives the protein CASSHLQETQFF.

The chain joins TRBV20-1 to TRBJ1-2; weak D call: TRBD1 (5 bases). CDR1 DFQATT and CDR2 SNEGSKA come from the germline V gene (reference sequence). Between the trimmed V and J ends, which lost 6 bases and 0 bases, there was a span of 14 bases. This CDR3 region has 14 residues. CDR3 amino acids: CSAKLGQANYGYTF. The CDR3 nucleotides are TGCAGTGCAAAATTGGGGCAGGCTAACTATGGCTACACCTTC.

This rearrangement joins TRBV6-1 to TRBJ1-5, with D unresolved. CDR3 length equals 17 residues. The germline CDR1 and CDR2 sequences are MNHNS and SASEGT. Trimming took 7 bases from V and 0 from J, leaving 19 bases between them. The CDR3, as DNA: TGTGCCAGCAATGAGGGTGCTGACTCATATAGCAATCAGCCCCAGCATTTT. It codes for CASNEGADSYSNQPQHF.

This clonotype was observed a few times. This chain connects TRBV6-1 to TRBJ2-7; 9 nucleotides align to TRBD2. Looked up from germline, CDR1 is MNHNS and CDR2 is SASEGT. The ends lost 2 bases at V and 2 bases at J; junction bases unmatched: 10. The CDR3 runs to 17 residues. CDR3 bases: TGTGCCAGCAGTGAAAATCGGGGACTAGCCAACACCTACGAGCAGTACTTC. Its translation is CASSENRGLANTYEQYF.

This clonotype occurred a few times. The rearrangement links TRBV12-3 or TRBV12-4 to TRBJ2-7; D possibly corresponds to TRBD2 (5 bases). Trimming left V 4 bases short and J 6 bases short, with 13 bases between. The CDR3 runs to 13 residues. For the CDR3, the DNA is TGTGCCAGCAGTTCCGGACTGACCTTCGAGCAGTACTTC. This encodes CASSSGLTFEQYF.

The rearrangement joins TRBV27 to TRBJ2-1; 7 positions agree with TRBD2. Germline V gene lookup returns CDR1 MNHEY and CDR2 SMNVEV (reference sequence). The V segment lost 5 bases and the J segment 0 bases; nucleotides outside the gene matches: 13. This CDR3 has 18 amino acids. DNA for the CDR3: TGTGCCAGCAGTCCACCCTTACTAGCGTATGGCTCCTACAATGAGCAGTTCTTC. Amino acids: CASSPPLLAYGSYNEQFF.

The chain combines TRBV27 with TRBJ2-3; a possible D gene is TRBD1 (6 bases). Germline assignment: CDR1 MNHEY and CDR2 SMNVEV (reference sequence). The CDR3 is made up of 15 amino acids. The V end was cut by 2 bases, the J end by 2 bases, with 11 bases between. The CDR3 protein is CASSLGQGYTDTQYF. In DNA form, the CDR3 reads TGTGCCAGCAGTTTAGGGCAGGGGTACACAGATACGCAGTATTTT.

This sequence joins TRBV20-1 and TRBJ2-3; D is unresolved. The CDR3 has 13 residues. Germline CDR1 reads DFQATT; CDR2 reads SNEGSKA (reference sequence). The germline V and J ends were trimmed by 6 bases and 3 bases, with 13 bases remaining between them. The DNA of the CDR3 is TGCAGTGCCCCTCTGGACGCGACAGATACGCAGTATTTT. This translates into CSAPLDATDTQYF.

J is TRBJ2-4 and V is TRBV15; D possibly corresponds to TRBD2 (6 bases). Matching the DNA end better, TRBJ2-5 makes the J call doubtful. Per the germline V gene, CDR1 is LNHNV and CDR2 is YYDKDF (reference sequence). This CDR3 is built from 15 residues. For the CDR3, the DNA is TGTGCCACCAGCAGGCCGACGGGAGTAGGAGAGACCCAGTACTTC. It yields the protein CATSRPTGVGETQYF.

About this clonotype: Since a much larger clone is just one base distant, this may be a read error. This rearrangement joins TRBV6-2 or TRBV6-3 to TRBJ2-5; D remains unclear. This CDR3 spans 11 amino acids. Germline lookup yields CDR1 MNHEY and CDR2 SVGEGT. V was shortened by 2 bases and J by 6 bases, with 4 bases between the two germline ends. The CDR3 protein is CASSYTQTQYF. In DNA form, the CDR3 reads TGTGCCAGCAGTTACACACAGACCCAGTACTTC.

A few counts support this clonotype. This chain connects TRBV6-5 to TRBJ2-1; 7 nucleotides agree with TRBD2. Trimming took 0 bases from V and 7 from J; bases not matched to a gene: 3. Germline lookup yields CDR1 MNHEY and CDR2 SVGAGI. The CDR3 contains 14 residues. The CDR3 DNA follows: TGTGCCAGCAGTTACTCGATTAGCGGGAATGAGCAGTTCTTC. It codes for CASSYSISGNEQFF.

V is TRBV6-5 and J is TRBJ2-2; the D is unclear. Germline V gene lookup returns CDR1 MNHEY and CDR2 SVGAGI. The CDR3 has 11 residues. V gave up 7 bases and J gave up 6 bases, with 6 bases separating them. The CDR3 loop reads CASKRSGELFF. The CDR3 DNA reads as TGTGCCAGCAAAAGATCCGGGGAGCTGTTTTTT.

J is TRBJ1-4 and V is TRBV15; tentative D call: TRBD1 (5 bases). Trimming removed 4 bases from V and 3 bases from J, with 12 bases in between. Germline loops: CDR1 LNHNV, CDR2 YYDKDF (reference sequence). The CDR3 extends over 15 amino acids. The CDR3 reads CATSNPGLANEKLFF. For the CDR3, the DNA is TGTGCCACCAGCAACCCAGGGTTGGCTAATGAAAAACTGTTTTTT. The full variable domain, with the rest looked up from reference TRBV15 and TRBJ1-4, is DAMVIQNPRYQVTQFGKPVTLSCSQTLNHNVMYWYQQKSSQAPKLLFHYYDKDFNNEADTPDNFQSRRPNTSFCFLDIRSPGLGDTAMYLCATSNPGLANEKLFFGSGTQLSVL.

This chain uses TRBV10-2 with TRBJ1-5; weak D call: TRBD1 (6 bases). The CDR3 totals 13 residues. V dropped 6 bases and J dropped 3 bases, with 9 bases sitting between them. In germline, CDR1 is WSHSY, CDR2 SAAADI. This chain's CDR3 is CASRDSHNQPQHF. CDR3 nucleotides: TGCGCCAGCAGGGACAGCCACAATCAGCCCCAGCATTTT.

This chain connects TRBV11-2 to TRBJ2-7; TRBD2 aligns across 13 bases. Germline V lookup: CDR1 SGHAT, CDR2 FQNNGV. Germline trimming cut 2 bases from V and 4 bases from J; bases unmatched to any gene: 5. The CDR3 loop spans 16 amino acids. CDR3 sequence reads: CASSLTGTSGTYEQYF. The CDR3 DNA is TGTGCCAGCAGCTTAACCGGGACTAGCGGGACGTACGAGCAGTACTTC.